This TCR beta chain derives from a study of CD8 T cells in Susac syndrome. Random-hexamer reverse transcription was applied to 0.5 to 1 ug RNA. The immunoSEQ assay covered 54 Vbeta and 13 Jbeta segments for CDR3. Each CDR3 protein is one row after TCRdb ran MiXCR on the immunoSEQ multiplex PCR reads. The table has roughly 130,000 distinct CDR3 sequences, roughly 94% seen once. Turning to this clonotype: Its antigen is still unknown.

This CDR3 is built from 15 residues. CDR1 SGHTA and CDR2 FQGNSA come from the germline V gene. V was pared by 4 bases and J by 3 bases, with 1 base of the junction left unmatched. Study observations and caveats: In its TCR sequencing and HLA analysis, the study acknowledged that the number of individuals was relatively small.

CD8+ and CD4+ T cells from blood underwent TCR beta sequencing, which was carried out in a high-throughput format. In contrast to the negatively isolated CD8+ and CD4+ T cells, TEMRA cells were FACS-enriched. The receptor was derived from a human donor with multiple sclerosis. The sample was CD4+ T cells from PBMCs. This chain links TRBV7-2 with TRBJ2-3, with TRBD2 matching 13 bases. CDR3 sequence reads: CASSSTSGRTDTQYF. In DNA form, the CDR3 reads TGTGCCAGCAGCTCGACTAGCGGGAGGACAGATACGCAGTATTTT.